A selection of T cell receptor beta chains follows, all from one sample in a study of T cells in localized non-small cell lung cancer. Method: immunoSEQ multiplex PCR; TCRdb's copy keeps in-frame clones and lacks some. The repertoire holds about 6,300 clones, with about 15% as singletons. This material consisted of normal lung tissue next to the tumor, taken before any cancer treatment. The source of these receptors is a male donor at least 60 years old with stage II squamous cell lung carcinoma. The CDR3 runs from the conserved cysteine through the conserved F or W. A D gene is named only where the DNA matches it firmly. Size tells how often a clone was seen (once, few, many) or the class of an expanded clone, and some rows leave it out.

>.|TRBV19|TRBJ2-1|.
CASSEPGQRAYNEQFF
TGTGCCAGTAGTGAACCAGGACAGCGAGCCTACAATGAGCAGTTCTTC
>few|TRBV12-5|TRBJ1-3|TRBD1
CASTQTGVGNTIYF
TGTGCCAGCACCCAGACAGGGGTCGGAAACACCATATATTTT
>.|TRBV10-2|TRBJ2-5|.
CASAHRQGETQYF
TGCGCCAGCGCCCACCGGCAGGGAGAGACCCAGTACTTC
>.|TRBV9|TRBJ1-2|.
CASSVGSGGNYGYTF
TGTGCCAGCAGCGTAGGCTCGGGCGGAAACTATGGCTACACCTTC
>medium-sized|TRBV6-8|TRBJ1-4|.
CASTPRGRGSTTNEKLFF
TGTGCCAGCACTCCCCGAGGGCGGGGATCGACCACTAATGAAAAACTGTTTTTT
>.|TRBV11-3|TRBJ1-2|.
CASSFDGDSRGYTF
TGTGCCAGCAGCTTTGATGGGGATTCACGTGGCTACACCTTC
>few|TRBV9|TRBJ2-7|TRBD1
CASSVTGGAYEQYF
TGTGCCAGCAGCGTCACAGGGGGAGCATACGAGCAGTACTTC
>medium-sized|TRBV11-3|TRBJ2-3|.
CASSLVPDRNTDTQYF
TGTGCCAGCAGCTTAGTACCCGACAGAAACACAGATACGCAGTATTTT
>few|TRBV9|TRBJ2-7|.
CASSVVDLGEQYF
TGTGCCAGCAGCGTAGTAGATCTGGGAGAGCAGTACTTC
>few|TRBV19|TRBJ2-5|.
CASSIGRRETQYF
TGTGCCAGTAGTATCGGTCGACGGGAGACCCAGTACTTC
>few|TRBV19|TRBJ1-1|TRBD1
CASSRQGVGDTEAFF
TGTGCCAGTAGCCGACAGGGTGTTGGCGACACTGAAGCTTTCTTT
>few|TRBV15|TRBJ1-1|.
CATSPGGMNTEAFF
TGTGCCACCAGCCCCGGCGGTATGAACACTGAAGCTTTCTTT
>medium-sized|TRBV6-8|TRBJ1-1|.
CASSYSKGSSRDTEAFF
TGTGCCAGCAGTTACTCGAAGGGGTCATCTAGGGACACTGAAGCTTTCTTT
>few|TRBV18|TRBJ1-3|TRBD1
CASSPRGQDSSGNTIYF
TGTGCCAGCTCACCCCGGGGACAGGACAGCTCTGGAAACACCATATATTTT
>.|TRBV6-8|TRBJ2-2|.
CATLRAGADTGELFF
TGTGCCACCCTTCGGGCGGGGGCGGACACCGGGGAGCTGTTTTTT
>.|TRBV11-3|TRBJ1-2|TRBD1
CASSAGQAGDYGYTF
TGTGCCAGCAGCGCGGGACAGGCTGGGGACTATGGCTACACCTTC
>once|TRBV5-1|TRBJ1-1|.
CASSFTLSDTEAFF
TGCGCCAGCAGCTTCACTCTGAGCGACACTGAAGCTTTCTTT
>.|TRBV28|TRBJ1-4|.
CASSSQGEKLFF
TGTGCCAGCAGCTCCCAGGGTGAAAAACTGTTTTTT
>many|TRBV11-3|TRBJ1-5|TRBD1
CASSDQGALGVKPQHF
TGTGCCAGCAGCGACCAGGGGGCACTAGGAGTTAAGCCCCAGCATTTT
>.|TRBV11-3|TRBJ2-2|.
CASSLEEGRDGELFF
TGTGCCAGCAGCTTAGAGGAGGGGCGGGACGGGGAGCTGTTTTTT
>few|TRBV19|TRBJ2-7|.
CASSVASGFYEQYF
TGTGCCAGTAGTGTCGCTTCAGGGTTCTACGAGCAGTACTTC
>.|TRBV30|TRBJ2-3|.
CAWGLEGDTQYF
TGTGCCTGGGGCCTGGAGGGAGATACGCAGTATTTT
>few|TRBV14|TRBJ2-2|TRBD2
CASSQIRGGTGELFF
TGTGCCAGCAGCCAAATCCGGGGGGGCACCGGGGAGCTGTTTTTT
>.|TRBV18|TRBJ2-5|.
CASSREDKAQYF
TGTGCCAGCTCCCGAGAGGATAAGGCCCAGTACTTC
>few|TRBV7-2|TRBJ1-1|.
CASSQGSGNLAFF
TGTGCCAGCAGCCAAGGGTCAGGGAACTTAGCTTTCTTT
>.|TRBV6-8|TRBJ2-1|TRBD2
CASSPTPHSGGHYNEQFF
TGTGCCAGCAGCCCTACTCCGCATAGCGGGGGCCACTACAATGAGCAGTTCTTC
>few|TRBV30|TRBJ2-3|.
CAWSVGGSTDTQYF
TGTGCCTGGAGTGTTGGTGGTAGCACAGATACGCAGTATTTT
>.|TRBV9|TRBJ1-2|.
CASSRGAINYGYTF
TGTGCCAGCAGTCGAGGGGCTATTAACTATGGCTACACCTTC
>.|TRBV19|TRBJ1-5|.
CASTRVQGNQPQHF
TGTGCCAGTACCCGGGTACAGGGCAATCAGCCCCAGCATTTT
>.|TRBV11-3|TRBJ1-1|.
CASSPGGGRYTEAFF
TGTGCCAGCAGCCCCGGGGGGGGGAGATACACTGAAGCTTTCTTT
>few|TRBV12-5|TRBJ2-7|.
CASNKEGVVGEQYF
TGTGCCAGCAATAAAGAGGGGGTAGTGGGCGAGCAGTACTTC
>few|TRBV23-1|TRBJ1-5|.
CASSPEGGYRQPQHF
TGCGCCAGCAGCCCAGAGGGGGGTTATCGCCAGCCCCAGCATTTT
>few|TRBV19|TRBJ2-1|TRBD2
CASSPTSGGAYNEQFF
TGTGCCAGTAGTCCCACTAGCGGGGGGGCCTACAATGAGCAGTTCTTC
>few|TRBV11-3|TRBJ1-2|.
CASSSGGDGPPYGYTF
TGTGCCAGCAGCTCGGGAGGGGACGGACCACCCTATGGCTACACCTTC
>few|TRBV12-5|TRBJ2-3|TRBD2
CASGFSGTNTDTQYF
TGTGCTAGTGGTTTCTCCGGGACTAACACAGATACGCAGTATTTT
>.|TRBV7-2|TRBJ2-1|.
CASSLNTYNEQFF
TGTGCCAGCAGCTTAAACACCTACAATGAGCAGTTCTTC
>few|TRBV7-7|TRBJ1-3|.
CASYPRPTSGNTIYF
TGTGCCAGCTATCCTCGACCTACCTCTGGAAACACCATATATTTT